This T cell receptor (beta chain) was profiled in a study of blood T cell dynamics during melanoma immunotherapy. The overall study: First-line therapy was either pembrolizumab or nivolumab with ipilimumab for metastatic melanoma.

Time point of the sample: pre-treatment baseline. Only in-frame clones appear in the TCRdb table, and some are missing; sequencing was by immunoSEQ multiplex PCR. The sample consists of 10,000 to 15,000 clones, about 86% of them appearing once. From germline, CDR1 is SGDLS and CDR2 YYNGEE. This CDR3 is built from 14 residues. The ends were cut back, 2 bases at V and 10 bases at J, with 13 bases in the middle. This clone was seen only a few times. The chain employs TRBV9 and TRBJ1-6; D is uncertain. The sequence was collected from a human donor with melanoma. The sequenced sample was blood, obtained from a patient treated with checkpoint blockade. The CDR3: CASSVDILGSPLHF. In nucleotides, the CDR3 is TGTGCCAGCAGCGTCGACATCCTCGGCTCACCCCTCCACTTT.